This T cell receptor beta chain is from a study of T cell repertoires in cytomegalovirus infection (dated by TCRdb to the late 2010s). Regarding the research as a whole: Peptide stimulations targeted recently identified HLA-C-restricted CMV epitopes, whose presentation resists viral immunomodulation, together with well-studied HLA-B-restricted epitopes. Donor HLA type was relevant to the analysis, as public TCR beta signatures indicated carriage of CMV infection together with the matching HLA type.

Points on this clonotype: Its antigen target is currently unknown. Per-base qualities were not stored, and no clone one base away is much larger.

There are 17 amino acids in the CDR3, from cysteine to phenylalanine inclusive. The DNA shown is the 51-base CDR3, in frame from base 1. Relative to germline, V is 0 bases shorter and J is 3 bases shorter, with 15 bases between their ends. Per the germline V gene, SGHVS is the CDR1 and FNYEAQ is the CDR2. Explained via the paper, the treatment or condition label denotes: in vitro stimulation with specific CMV peptide epitopes to enrich CMV-specific T cells. The sequencer was an Illumina HiSeq 1500. TCRdb reworked the public reads: Q25 trimming with fastp, MiXCR clone assembly, productive beta chains retained. Each record represents a unique CDR3 protein, reported with the most common genes and DNA among its rows. The table for this sample lists approximately 350,000 distinct CDR3 sequences; roughly 34% of them were counted only once. About 13% of the sample goes to the ten largest clones. Results the study describes overall, beyond this receptor: In both this cohort and an independent cohort of over 350 donors, the cumulative frequency of public TCR beta family members distinguished carriers of CMV infection plus the relevant HLA type. The ex vivo response was dominated by HLA-C-restricted CMV-specific TCR beta clonotypes, which also provided the single most frequent clonotype in two of eight donors.

This sequence uses TRBV7-6 and TRBJ2-1; the D gene is perhaps TRBD1, on 6 matching bases. The input for sequencing was cultured PBMCs, taken from culture after CMV antigen stimulation. This sequence originates from a human donor in good health (CMV status not recorded). Some clones in this sample may be carry-over from other donors' samples. The DNA sequence is TGTGCCAGCAGCTTAGCAGGGGGTAAGGGGATCTACAATGAGCAGTTCTTC. This yields the protein CASSLAGGKGIYNEQFF.